These 28 T cell receptor beta chains were all obtained from the same sample, sequenced in a study of human T cells and chemical hapten exposure. TCRdb called the RACE reads again in MiXCR, with one record for every CDR3 protein. The sample carries fewer than 300,000 distinct CDR3 sequences, about 7.7% recorded once. The time point was: pre-sensitization, week 0. Treatment: therapeutic diphenylcyclopropenone sensitization with weekly scalp DPC. The specimen was whole blood, collected in connection with sensitization to the hapten diphenylcyclopropenone (DPC). Receptors were obtained from a man aged 18 to 29 with alopecia areata. Some clones in this sample may be carry-over from other donors' samples.

This clonotype turned up a few times. V and J are TRBV6-6 and TRBJ2-6; no clear D gene. V was cut by 8 bases and J by 2 bases, with 7 bases left in between. Germline-derived CDR1 and CDR2 are MNHNY and SVGAGI (reference sequence). The CDR3 is 13 amino acids. CDR3 region: CASDNPGANVLTF. The CDR3 coding sequence is TGTGCCAGCGACAATCCTGGGGCCAACGTCCTGACTTTC.

This clonotype was detected only a few times. The CDR3 bases are TGTGCCAGCAGCTCTCAGGAGGCGGTAAATGAAAAACTGTTTTTT. It codes for CASSSQEAVNEKLFF. The chain carries TRBV7-9 and TRBJ1-4; D gene ambiguous. Germline CDR1 SEHNR, CDR2 FQNEAQ (reference sequence). The length of the CDR3 is 15 residues. V was shortened by 4 bases and J by 5 bases, with 14 bases between the two germline ends. The full variable domain, its missing parts supplied by reference TRBV7-9 and TRBJ1-4, is DTGVSQNPRHKITKRGQNVTFRCDPISEHNRLYWYRQTLGQGPEFLTYFQNEAQLEKSRLLSDRFSAERPKGSFSTLEIQRTEQGDSAMYLCASSSQEAVNEKLFFGSGTQLSVL.

The chain is built from TRBV6-5 and TRBJ1-1; no clear D. CDR1 and CDR2 from the germline V gene are MNHEY and SVGAGI. Trimming shortened V by 6 bases and J by 1 base, and 15 bases separated the two germline ends. The CDR3 is 15 amino acids. The chain's CDR3 is CASSRPTEGNTEAFF. CDR3 DNA sequence: TGTGCCAGCAGCCGCCCCACGGAGGGGAACACTGAAGCTTTCTTT.

The genes are TRBV19 and TRBJ2-1; unclear D gene. CDR3 size: 14 residues. V was pared by 5 bases and J by 4 bases, with 12 bases between. Germline CDR1 LNHDA, CDR2 SQIVND (reference sequence). For the CDR3, the DNA is TGTGCCAGTAGTGAGTATGTCATGTACAATGAGCAGTTCTTC. It codes for CASSEYVMYNEQFF. Full variable domain (missing parts from reference TRBV19 and TRBJ2-1): DGGITQSPKYLFRKEGQNVTLSCEQNLNHDAMYWYRQDPGQGLRLIYYSQIVNDFQKGDIAEGYSVSREKKESFPLTVTSAQKNPTAFYLCASSEYVMYNEQFFGPGTRLTVL.

Many counts were recorded for this clonotype. V and J are TRBV6-4 and TRBJ2-1; no firm D call. Trimming shortened V by 6 bases and J by 6 bases, and 21 bases separated the two germline ends. This CDR3 spans 16 amino acids. CDR1 and CDR2 from the germline V gene are MRHNA and SNTAGT. The CDR3 sequence: CASRPLPTLKGNEQFF. The CDR3 DNA follows: TGTGCCAGCAGGCCGTTGCCGACCCTAAAAGGCAATGAGCAGTTCTTC.

This clonotype was observed a few times. V usage is TRBV4-1 and J usage is TRBJ1-5, with D uncertain. The length of the CDR3 is 16 residues. The germline V gene has CDR1 MGHRA and CDR2 YSYEKL. V lost 4 bases and J 3 bases, leaving 16 bases between the germline ends. The CDR3 loop reads CASSLVPVDFNQPQHF. In DNA, the CDR3 is TGCGCCAGCAGCCTAGTCCCCGTGGACTTCAATCAGCCCCAGCATTTT.

In this sample, this clonotype turned up many times. The chain recombines TRBV3-1 with TRBJ2-3, with D tentatively TRBD1 (6 bases). From germline, CDR1 is LGHDT and CDR2 YNNKEL (reference sequence). V was cut by 5 bases and J by 6 bases, with 18 bases left in between. There are 15 residues in the CDR3. The CDR3 region is CASSSPGHEADTQYF. DNA of the CDR3: TGTGCCAGCAGCTCTCCGGGACATGAGGCCGATACGCAGTATTTT.

A few counts support this clonotype. This chain links TRBV6-2 or TRBV6-3 with TRBJ1-1, with TRBD1 identical over 10 bases. CDR3 size: 16 residues. CDR1 and CDR2 (germline): MNHEY, SVGEGT. Unmatched junction bases numbered 8, after V lost 5 bases and J lost 2 bases. The DNA of the CDR3 is TGTGCCAGCAGTCTAAATGGGACAGGGGCTAACACTGAAGCTTTCTTT. Translated, it gives CASSLNGTGANTEAFF.

The table lists this clonotype with a few counts. The V gene is TRBV6-2 or TRBV6-3, the J gene TRBJ2-7, with D possibly being TRBD2 (6 bases). V was shortened by 2 bases and J by 2 bases, with 10 bases between the two germline ends. The CDR3 is 14 amino acids. Germline assignment: CDR1 MNHEY and CDR2 SVGEGT. CDR3 loop: CASSYGGETYEQYF. The CDR3 DNA follows: TGTGCCAGCAGTTACGGCGGGGAGACCTACGAGCAGTACTTC.

J is TRBJ1-6 and V is TRBV11-3; D may be TRBD1 (5 bases). The V gene lost 5 bases and the J gene lost 7 bases, with 12 bases spanning the gap. Germline values: CDR1 SGHNT, CDR2 YENEEA. There are 14 residues in the CDR3. CDR3 bases: TGTGCCAGCAGCCGGGACTCCACAAATTCACCCCTCCACTTT. Translation: CASSRDSTNSPLHF.

This clonotype occurred a few times. The chain carries TRBV9 and TRBJ1-1; 8 nucleotides match TRBD1. This CDR3 is built from 14 residues. The germline gives CDR1 SGDLS, CDR2 YYNGEE. V was clipped by 0 bases and J by 4 bases; unmatched bases: 2. CDR3 in amino acids: CASSVGTGTTEAFF. The CDR3 bases are TGTGCCAGCAGCGTAGGGACAGGGACCACTGAAGCTTTCTTT.

This chain uses TRBV7-2 with TRBJ2-7; no clear D gene. The germline V gene has CDR1 SGHTA and CDR2 FQGNSA. The CDR3 spans 11 residues. V was shortened by 2 bases and J by 6 bases, with 5 bases between the two germline ends. The CDR3 DNA reads TGTGCCAGCAGCTTATTTAGCGAGCAGTACTTC. Translation: CASSLFSEQYF.

J is TRBJ1-2 and V is TRBV28; the match to TRBD1 covers 10 bases. With V trimmed by 7 bases and J by 2 bases, 4 bases remained unmatched. The CDR3 length is 14 residues. Germline V gives CDR1 MDHEN, CDR2 SYDVKM. The CDR3 DNA is TGTGCCAGCACTCGACAGGGGGCCAACTATGGCTACACCTTC. Protein: CASTRQGANYGYTF.

The chain joins TRBV20-1 to TRBJ2-5; TRBD1 is a possible D gene (7 bases). There are 21 residues in the CDR3. V was trimmed by 5 bases and J by 4 bases, leaving 38 bases between them. CDR1 is DFQATT and CDR2 is SNEGSKA in the germline V gene (reference sequence). The CDR3 protein is CSADPYRDRGFRDSPAETQYF. The CDR3 DNA follows: TGCAGTGCTGATCCCTACCGGGACAGAGGCTTCCGGGACTCCCCTGCAGAGACCCAGTACTTC.

This clonotype came up a few times. The chain uses TRBV20-1 and TRBJ2-5; weak D call: TRBD2 (6 bases). Deletions cut 6 bases from V and 7 bases from J, with 15 bases between. Germline CDR1 DFQATT, CDR2 SNEGSKA (reference sequence). This CDR3 has 12 residues. The CDR3 region is CSADASDMTQYF. As DNA, the CDR3 is TGCAGTGCGGATGCTAGCGATATGACCCAGTACTTC.

The V call is TRBV2, the J call TRBJ1-6, with 11 bases fitting TRBD1. The CDR3 loop spans 13 amino acids. Trimming removed 6 bases from V and 9 bases from J; junction bases left unmatched: 1. Germline assignment: CDR1 SNHLY and CDR2 FYNNEI. CDR3 protein: CASRGQGASPLHF. The CDR3 DNA sequence: TGTGCCAGCAGAGGACAGGGGGCTTCACCCCTCCACTTT.

The J gene is TRBJ2-3, the V gene TRBV20-1; a weak D match, TRBD1 (6 bases). Trimming removed 4 bases at V and 12 bases at J, with 17 bases between. The CDR3 sequence is 12 residues long. CDR1 is DFQATT, CDR2 SNEGSKA, per germline (reference sequence). CDR3 nucleotides: TGCAGTGCTATTTTCCAGGGGCCACTCCAGTATTTT. Protein product: CSAIFQGPLQYF.

The V call is TRBV11-3, the J call TRBJ2-2; TRBD1 might be the D (6 bases). CDR1 is SGHNT and CDR2 is YENEEA in the germline V gene. CDR3 size: 15 residues. Trimming cost V 5 bases and J 5 bases, with 15 bases left between them. The CDR3 loop reads CASSPMGARTGELFF. The CDR3 region has the DNA TGTGCCAGCAGCCCCATGGGGGCGAGAACCGGGGAGCTGTTTTTT.

This clonotype was detected only a few times. This rearrangement joins TRBV6-4 to TRBJ2-1; a weak D match, TRBD1 (5 bases). Trimming stripped 3 bases from V and 0 bases from J, with 9 bases between. Germline CDR1 and CDR2: MRHNA and SNTAGT. This CDR3 contains 15 residues. The CDR3 sequence: CASSETVSSYNEQFF. CDR3 in DNA: TGTGCCAGCAGTGAGACAGTCAGCTCCTACAATGAGCAGTTCTTC.

Many counts were recorded for this clonotype. This sequence joins TRBV7-2 and TRBJ2-3; D remains unclear. Deletions cut 1 base from V and 5 bases from J, with 4 bases between. CDR3 length: 12 residues. CDR1 is SGHTA and CDR2 is FQGNSA in the germline V gene. CDR3 sequence reads: CASSLDRDTQYF. The DNA of the CDR3 is TGTGCCAGCAGCTTAGACAGAGATACGCAGTATTTT.

The gene calls are TRBV6-5 and TRBJ1-2, with D possibly matching TRBD1 (6 bases). CDR3 length equals 16 residues. V gave up 6 bases and J gave up 5 bases, with 22 bases separating them. Germline CDR1 is MNHEY and CDR2 is SVGAGI. In DNA, the CDR3 is TGTGCCAGCAGCCAAGCCAGACTAAACGGACAGTATGGCTACACCTTC. The encoded protein is CASSQARLNGQYGYTF.

This clonotype was counted at least ten times. The rearrangement links TRBV20-1 to TRBJ1-3; tentatively, D is TRBD1 (6 bases). Germline loops: CDR1 DFQATT, CDR2 SNEGSKA (reference sequence). CDR3 length: 13 amino acids. V was clipped by 5 bases and J by 1 base, with 9 bases between them. CDR3 loop: CSAPDRSGNTIYF. CDR3 bases: TGCAGTGCTCCGGACAGATCTGGAAACACCATATATTTT.

The J gene is TRBJ1-4, the V gene TRBV7-9, with TRBD1 matching 8 bases. CDR3 length: 15 amino acids. Germline V gene data show CDR1 as SEHNR and CDR2 as FQNEAQ (reference sequence). The junction had 8 bases not matched to a gene; V was cut back by 6 bases and J by 5 bases. CDR3 nucleotide sequence: TGTGCCAGCAGACCAAGTGGACAGGGAAATGAAAAACTGTTTTTT. Protein product: CASRPSGQGNEKLFF.

The chain is built from TRBV29-1 and TRBJ1-5; D gene unclear. The CDR3 contains 13 residues. With 6 bases removed from V and 5 bases from J, the gap between germline ends came to 14 bases. The germline V gene has CDR1 SQVTM and CDR2 ANQGSEA. CDR3 amino acids: CSVKEGGYQPQHF. As DNA, the CDR3 is TGCAGCGTGAAAGAGGGCGGGTATCAGCCCCAGCATTTT.

The V and J genes are TRBV20-1 and TRBJ1-2; D ambiguous. Germline V gene data show CDR1 as DFQATT and CDR2 as SNEGSKA (reference sequence). V lost 1 base to trimming and J lost 5 bases, with 8 bases between them. This CDR3 is built from 12 residues. This CDR3 is CSARGTEYGYTF. The DNA for the CDR3 is TGCAGTGCTAGAGGGACCGAATATGGCTACACCTTC.

The rearrangement links TRBV11-2 to TRBJ2-1; perhaps TRBD1 as D (5 bases). Trimming removed 5 bases at V and 4 bases at J, with 15 bases between. The germline gives CDR1 SGHAT, CDR2 FQNNGV. The CDR3 spans 15 residues. The CDR3 DNA reads as TGTGCCAGCAGCACCCTAAGGGGCCCTTACAATGAGCAGTTCTTC. This translates into CASSTLRGPYNEQFF.

This clonotype was detected ten times or more. V usage is TRBV5-1 and J usage is TRBJ1-5; possible D gene TRBD1, 6 bases. V dropped 2 bases and J dropped 10 bases, with 13 bases sitting between them. From germline, CDR1 is SGHRS and CDR2 YFSETQ. The CDR3 spans 13 residues. The CDR3 sequence is CASSFTGLAPQHF. The CDR3 coding sequence is TGCGCCAGCAGCTTTACAGGGCTGGCACCCCAGCATTTT.

V usage is TRBV2 and J usage is TRBJ2-1; tentatively, D is TRBD1 or TRBD2 (5 bases each). The CDR3 runs 15 residues. CDR1 and CDR2 from the germline V gene are SNHLY and FYNNEI. The ends were cut back, 4 bases at V and 0 bases at J, with 10 bases in the middle. CDR3 region: CASSAGPNSYNEQFF. DNA for the CDR3: TGTGCCAGCAGTGCGGGACCCAACTCCTACAATGAGCAGTTCTTC.